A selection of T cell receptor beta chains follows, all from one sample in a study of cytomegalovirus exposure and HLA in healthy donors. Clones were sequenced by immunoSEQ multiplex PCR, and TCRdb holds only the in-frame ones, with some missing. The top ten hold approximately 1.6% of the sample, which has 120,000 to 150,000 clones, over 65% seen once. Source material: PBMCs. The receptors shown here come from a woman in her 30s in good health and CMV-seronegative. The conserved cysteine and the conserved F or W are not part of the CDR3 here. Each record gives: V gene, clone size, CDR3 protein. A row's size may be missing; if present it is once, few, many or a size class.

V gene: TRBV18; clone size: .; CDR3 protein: ASSPGASATEAF
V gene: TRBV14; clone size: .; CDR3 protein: ASSRRGGYSYEQY
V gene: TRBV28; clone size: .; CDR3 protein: ASSPARQGAYTAPIEAF
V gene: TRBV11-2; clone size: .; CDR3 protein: ASSWDRVRPGELF
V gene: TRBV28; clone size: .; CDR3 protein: ASSYGGINEKLF
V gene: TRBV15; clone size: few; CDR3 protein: ATSRRGGRRVYEQY
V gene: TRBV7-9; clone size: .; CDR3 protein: ASSSQGNTEAF
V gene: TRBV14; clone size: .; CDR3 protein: ASSIRQFATNEKLF
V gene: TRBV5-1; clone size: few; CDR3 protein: ASSGSSYEQY
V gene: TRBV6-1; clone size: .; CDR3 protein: ASSASAGAAGELF
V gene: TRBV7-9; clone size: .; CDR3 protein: ASSPTGSNTEAF
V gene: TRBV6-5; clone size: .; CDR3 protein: ASSGRQEHQPQH
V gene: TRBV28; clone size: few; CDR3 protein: ASIAQGRGQPQH
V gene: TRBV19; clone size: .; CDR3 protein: ASSRSGVQHGYT
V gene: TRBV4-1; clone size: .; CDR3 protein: ASSPGTGVFAGGPRRADTQY
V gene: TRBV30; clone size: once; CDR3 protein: AWSTGASGGRKQETQY
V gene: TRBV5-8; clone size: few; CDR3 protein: ASSRTGGAGTEAF
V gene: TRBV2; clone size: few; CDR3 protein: ASSEDSPSGYT
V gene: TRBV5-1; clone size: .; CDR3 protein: ASSLGGDQPQH
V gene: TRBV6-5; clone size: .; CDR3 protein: ASTLTANQPQH
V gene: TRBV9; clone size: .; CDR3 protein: ASSVEQGDYNEQF
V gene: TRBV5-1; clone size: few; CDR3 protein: ASSWGLAGRDTQY
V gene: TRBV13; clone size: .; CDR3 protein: ASSSPGQPSTDTQY
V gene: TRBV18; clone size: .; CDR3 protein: ASSRAGDSYNEQF
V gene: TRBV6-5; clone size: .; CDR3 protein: ASSYFSGEGTEAF
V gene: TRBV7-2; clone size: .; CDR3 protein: ASSLGTGGVYGYT
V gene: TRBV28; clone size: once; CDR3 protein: ASTQRGLAGESYEQY
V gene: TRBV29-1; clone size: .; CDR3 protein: SVSRTNPGTEAF
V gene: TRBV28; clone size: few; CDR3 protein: ATLIGYRNQPQH
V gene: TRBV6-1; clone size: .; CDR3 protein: ASSEMGHIQETQY
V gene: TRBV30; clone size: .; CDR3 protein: AWRSQGETQY
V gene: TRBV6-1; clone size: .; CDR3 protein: ASSVLSGVPEKLF
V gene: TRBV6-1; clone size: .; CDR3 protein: ASKGVGRYT
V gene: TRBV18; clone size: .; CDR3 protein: ASSPTGYEQY
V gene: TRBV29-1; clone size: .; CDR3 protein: SVVRGGRGTEAF
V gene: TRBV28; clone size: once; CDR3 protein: ASSINRGEQY
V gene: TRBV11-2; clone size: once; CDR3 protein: ASSSISGSIYEQY
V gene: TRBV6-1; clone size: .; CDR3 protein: ASDRTGNQPQH
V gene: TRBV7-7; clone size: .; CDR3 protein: ASSSTGIPTDTQY
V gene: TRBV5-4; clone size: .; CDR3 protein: ASSLGTAGLYEQY
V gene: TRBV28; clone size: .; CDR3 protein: ASSSMRRGYT
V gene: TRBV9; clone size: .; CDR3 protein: ASSYGQGSSYEQY
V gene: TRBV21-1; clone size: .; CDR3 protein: ASSKGGLAGGPNSGANVLT
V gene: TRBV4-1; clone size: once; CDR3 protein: ASSQDITAGTAARNTEAF
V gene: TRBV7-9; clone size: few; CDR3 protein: ASSLGAAMNTEAF
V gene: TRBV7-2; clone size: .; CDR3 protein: ASSLMGGNDYGYT